A single sample gave rise to the 9 T cell receptor beta chains below, sequenced in a study of cytomegalovirus exposure and HLA in healthy donors. The PCR used 60 Vbeta and 13 Jbeta primers. The assay was immunoSEQ multiplex PCR, and TCRdb's table has in-frame clones only and misses some. The sample lists 100,000 to 150,000 clones, approximately 80% occurring once. The sample was PBMCs. These TCRs come from a woman aged 40-49 years in good health and CMV-seropositive.

This clone appeared once. V is TRBV9 and J is TRBJ2-3; 9 bases match TRBD1. The CDR3 contains 17 residues. Trimming removed 0 bases from V and 2 bases from J; junction bases left unmatched: 7. The germline V gene encodes CDR1 SGDLS and CDR2 YYNGEE. This CDR3 is CASSVESGTGLTDTQYF. CDR3 nucleotides: TGTGCCAGCAGCGTAGAATCTGGGACAGGGCTCACAGATACGCAGTATTTT.

This chain links TRBV4-1 with TRBJ2-7; 8 bases match TRBD2. With V trimmed by 4 bases and J by 2 bases, 1 base remained unmatched. The CDR3 length is 13 residues. In germline, CDR1 is MGHRA, CDR2 YSYEKL. The chain's CDR3 is CASSLAGTYEQYF. The CDR3, as DNA: TGCGCCAGCAGCCTAGCGGGGACCTACGAGCAGTACTTC.

The V gene is TRBV6-5, the J gene TRBJ2-5; TRBD1 might be the D (5 bases). The CDR3 length is 15 residues. Germline CDR1 is MNHEY and CDR2 is SVGAGI. The germline V and J ends were trimmed by 6 bases and 5 bases, with 19 bases remaining between them. The CDR3 here is CASRMGPLPGETQYF. DNA of the CDR3: TGTGCCAGCAGGATGGGGCCCTTACCTGGGGAGACCCAGTACTTC.

As DNA, the CDR3 is TGTGCCAGCAGACAAACAGGGAACTACGAGCAGTACTTC. Amino acids: CASRQTGNYEQYF. The chain is built from TRBV27 and TRBJ2-7, with a tentative D call TRBD1 (6 bases). Trimming removed 6 bases from V and 3 bases from J, with 12 bases in between. This CDR3 is 13 amino acids long. Germline V gene lookup returns CDR1 MNHEY and CDR2 SMNVEV (reference sequence).

V is TRBV7-2 and J is TRBJ2-7; possibly TRBD2 for D (5 bases). Germline CDR1 and CDR2: SGHTA and FQGNSA. CDR3 size: 15 residues. V gave up 1 base and J gave up 2 bases, with 12 bases separating them. As DNA, the CDR3 is TGTGCCAGCAGCTTAGGGCGCGGGTCCCCCTACGAGCAGTACTTC. Translating it yields CASSLGRGSPYEQYF.

The rearrangement links TRBV5-1 to TRBJ1-1; maybe TRBD1 (6 bases). From germline, CDR1 is SGHRS and CDR2 YFSETQ. The CDR3 extends over 12 amino acids. Trimming took 8 bases from V and 4 from J, leaving 12 bases between them. In DNA, the CDR3 is TGCGCCAGTTACCGGGACACCACTGAAGCTTTCTTT. Amino acid sequence: CASYRDTTEAFF.

The gene calls are TRBV5-1 and TRBJ2-5, with a weak D call TRBD2 (6 bases). The CDR3 extends over 14 amino acids. Germline CDR1 reads SGHRS; CDR2 reads YFSETQ. The ends were cut back, 0 bases at V and 1 base at J, with 7 bases in the middle. This CDR3 is CASSLGGLQETQYF. The DNA for the CDR3 is TGCGCCAGCAGCTTGGGGGGACTCCAAGAGACCCAGTACTTC.

This sequence joins TRBV6-1 and TRBJ1-1; D not resolved. The CDR3 has 13 residues. V gave up 11 bases and J gave up 1 base, with 14 bases separating them. Germline V gives CDR1 MNHNS, CDR2 SASEGT. The CDR3 nucleotides read TGTGCCGGCGCAAAGAGGGAGAACACTGAAGCTTTCTTT. This encodes CAGAKRENTEAFF.

The chain recombines TRBV28 with TRBJ2-1; D is perhaps TRBD2 (6 bases). The CDR3 length is 14 residues. Germline V gives CDR1 MDHEN, CDR2 SYDVKM. Trimming took off 7 bases at V and 2 bases at J, with 12 bases between the two ends. The CDR3 is CASTGGRTYNEQFF. The CDR3 coding sequence is TGTGCCAGCACCGGGGGACGGACCTACAATGAGCAGTTCTTC.